This T cell receptor beta chain was retrieved from a study of T-cell memory formation after mild COVID-19. Study observations and caveats: Shrinking CD4+ clones resided mostly in CM and EM, and CD8+ ones in EMRA. Clones contracting across day 15 to 85 had a balanced CD4/CD8 profile; later expanding clones leaned CD4+.

TCRdb ran MiXCR on the 5' RACE reads and lists one entry per CDR3 protein. The sample lists 140,000 or so distinct CDR3 sequences, 6% to 7% occurring once. This clonotype came up a few times. Its antigen is not identified. Germline V gene data show CDR1 as KGHSH and CDR2 as LQKENI. This CDR3 comprises 16 residues. Trimming pared 5 bases from V and 0 bases from J, leaving 14 bases between. The specimen sequenced was PBMCs or a T cell subset sorted from them (not recorded which). The sequence came from an adult woman who had mild COVID-19 (a few samples of this study predate the infection). Cell type and time point are not known. The chain is built from TRBV18 and TRBJ1-3; D gene unclear. The CDR3 DNA reads as TGTGCCAGCTCAGGGATCGCAGGCCGCTCTGGAAACACCATATATTTT. Protein product: CASSGIAGRSGNTIYF.